This TCR beta chain was sequenced during a study of CD4+ T cells in melanoma. Assay: immunoSEQ multiplex PCR; the TCRdb copy retains only in-frame clones and omits some. The sample contains fewer than 150,000 clones, about nine tenths of which appear only once. Germline V lookup: CDR1 SGHDN, CDR2 FVKESK. There are 12 residues in the CDR3. V lost 8 bases and J lost 3, with 7 bases in between. This chain connects TRBV14 to TRBJ2-2; D is ambiguous. The sequence derives from a human donor with melanoma. The CDR3 spells CASSVYTGELFF. The DNA of the CDR3 is TGTGCCAGCTCAGTGTACACCGGGGAGCTGTTTTTT. Variable domain in full (rest from reference TRBV14 and TRBJ2-2): EAGVTQFPSHSVIEKGQTVTLRCDPISGHDNLYWYRRVMGKEIKFLLHFVKESKQDESGMPNNRFLAERTGGTYSTLKVQPAELEDSGVYFCASSVYTGELFFGEGSRLTVL.